These 16 T cell receptor beta chains were all obtained from the same sample, sequenced in a study of T cells in Graves' hyperthyroidism and ophthalmopathy. The TCR beta CDR3 regions underwent amplification using RNA transcripts as the source. Researchers ran a first-round RT-PCR on the TCR CDR3 using the HTBI primer set. MiXCR, run by TCRdb on the multiplex PCR reads, gives a single entry per CDR3 protein. The repertoire holds about 210,000 distinct CDR3 sequences, with 18% as singletons. The sample consisted of blood. These receptors all stem from a man aged 35-49 years with Graves' hyperthyroidism.

This clonotype was seen at least ten times. This chain links TRBV30 with TRBJ2-5; weak D call: TRBD2 (5 bases). Trimming took 4 bases from V and 1 from J, leaving 7 bases between them. CDR3 length: 12 residues. Germline CDR1 is GTSNPN and CDR2 is SVGIG (reference sequence). The CDR3 loop reads CAWTRGQETQYF. The CDR3 coding sequence is TGTGCCTGGACACGGGGCCAAGAGACCCAGTACTTC.

Comment on this clonotype: At one of its ends the junction is not consistent with the germline gene, which may arise from a read error. The chain has TRBV10-3 and TRBJ2-3, with D perhaps TRBD1 (6 bases). This CDR3 has 14 amino acids. The germline V gene encodes CDR1 ENHRY and CDR2 SYGVKD. The CDR3 reads CAISESRGTDAQYF. The CDR3 DNA reads as TGTGCCATCAGTGAGTCCAGGGGAACAGATGCGCAGTATTTT.

V gene TRBV7-9 combines with J gene TRBJ2-7; 10 nucleotides align to TRBD1. This CDR3 contains 12 residues. The V gene end was trimmed by 7 bases and the J gene end by 7 bases; junction bases not matched to a gene: 4. Germline V gene data show CDR1 as SEHNR and CDR2 as FQNEAQ (reference sequence). This CDR3 is CASTGTGVEQYF. CDR3 sequence (DNA): TGTGCCAGCACGGGGACAGGGGTTGAGCAGTACTTC.

This clonotype was picked up a small number of times. This rearrangement joins TRBV13 to TRBJ2-7; D perhaps matches TRBD1 (5 bases). The CDR3 totals 15 residues. The germline V and J ends were trimmed by 0 bases and 6 bases, with 15 bases remaining between them. Germline CDR1 PRHDT, CDR2 FYEKMQ (reference sequence). The CDR3 loop is CASSLGGRVSGEQYF. The CDR3 DNA reads TGTGCCAGCAGCTTAGGCGGCAGGGTCTCCGGCGAGCAGTACTTC. The whole variable domain, filled in from reference TRBV13 and TRBJ2-7, reads AAGVIQSPRHLIKEKRETATLKCYPIPRHDTVYWYQQGPGQDPQFLISFYEKMQSDKGSIPDRFSAQQFSDYHSELNMSSLELGDSALYFCASSLGGRVSGEQYFGPGTRLTVT.

This clonotype was picked up many times. V usage is TRBV6-1 and J usage is TRBJ2-3, with D hard to call. The V and J ends lost 8 bases and 1 base respectively, with 16 bases between them. This CDR3 comprises 15 residues. The V gene's germline CDR1 is MNHNS and CDR2 SASEGT. CDR3 amino acids: CASGYGAPGTDTQYF. The CDR3 DNA reads TGTGCCAGCGGGTACGGAGCCCCGGGCACAGATACGCAGTATTTT.

In this sample, this clonotype turned up many times. The chain recombines TRBV7-9 with TRBJ2-7; the D is unclear. V lost 3 bases and J lost 0, with 9 bases in between. The length of the CDR3 is 14 residues. Germline-derived CDR1 and CDR2 are SEHNR and FQNEAQ (reference sequence). CDR3 nucleotide sequence: TGTGCCAGCAGCTTGGTCACCAACTCCTACGAGCAGTACTTC. This encodes CASSLVTNSYEQYF.

This clonotype was counted ten times or more. The chain couples TRBV7-2 to TRBJ2-7, with TRBD1 matching over 9 bases. Germline V lookup: CDR1 SGHTA, CDR2 FQGNSA. This CDR3 has 15 residues. V shed 4 bases, J shed 7 bases, and the junction held 11 bases outside the gene matches. CDR3 sequence (DNA): TGTGCCAGCAGCTCCCACCCCGGGACAGGGCGGGAGCAGTACTTC. It yields the protein CASSSHPGTGREQYF.

This clonotype was detected ten times or more. This chain links TRBV6-6 with TRBJ1-1; D might be TRBD1 (5 bases). Germline V gene lookup returns CDR1 MNHNY and CDR2 SVGAGI (reference sequence). The CDR3 sequence is 15 residues long. V was pared by 0 bases and J by 0 bases, with 8 bases between. The CDR3 loop is CASSYSEGLNTEAFF. The CDR3 DNA follows: TGTGCCAGCAGTTACTCAGAGGGGTTGAACACTGAAGCTTTCTTT.

For this clonotype: A much larger clone differs by one base, so this may be a read error. This rearrangement joins TRBV3-1 to TRBJ2-7; D unresolved. The CDR3 contains 11 residues. CDR1 and CDR2 (germline): LGHDT, YNNKEL (reference sequence). CDR3 sequence: CASGQAGEQYF. Written as DNA, the CDR3 is TGTGCCAGCGGCCAAGCTGGGGAGCAGTACTTC.

This clonotype was recorded at least ten times. The chain carries TRBV5-1 and TRBJ1-2; tentative D call: TRBD1 (5 bases). The V and J ends lost 5 bases and 4 bases respectively, with 12 bases between them. Germline CDR1 SGHRS, CDR2 YFSETQ. This CDR3 contains 13 residues. The CDR3 bases are TGCGCCAGCAGTTCGACAGATGGCTATGGCTACACCTTC. The encoded protein is CASSSTDGYGYTF.

This clonotype was seen a few times. The chain links TRBV5-1 to TRBJ2-7; no firm D call. Trimming shortened V by 4 bases and J by 6 bases, and 14 bases separated the two germline ends. From germline, CDR1 is SGHRS and CDR2 YFSETQ. This CDR3 has 13 residues. Written as DNA, the CDR3 is TGCGCCAGCAGCCTGGCGTCCCTCTCCGAGCAGTACTTC. This sequence encodes CASSLASLSEQYF.

This clonotype has more than one count but fewer than ten. The V and J genes are TRBV29-1 and TRBJ2-5; 7 bases align to TRBD1. The CDR3 runs to 12 residues. The germline V gene encodes CDR1 SQVTM and CDR2 ANQGSEA. V was clipped by 4 bases and J by 2 bases; unmatched bases: 1. In DNA, the CDR3 is TGCAGCGTTGGGGGACAGCAAGAGACCCAGTACTTC. It translates to CSVGGQQETQYF.

This clonotype was detected only a few times. The chain employs TRBV13 and TRBJ2-2, with a tentative D call TRBD2 (5 bases). The CDR3 has 15 residues. Germline V gives CDR1 PRHDT, CDR2 FYEKMQ (reference sequence). Trimming took 2 bases from V and 4 from J, leaving 11 bases between them. CDR3 protein: CASSLRGFGTGELFF. DNA of the CDR3: TGTGCCAGCAGCTTACGGGGATTTGGCACCGGGGAGCTGTTTTTT. The whole variable domain, remainder taken from reference TRBV13 and TRBJ2-2, is AAGVIQSPRHLIKEKRETATLKCYPIPRHDTVYWYQQGPGQDPQFLISFYEKMQSDKGSIPDRFSAQQFSDYHSELNMSSLELGDSALYFCASSLRGFGTGELFFGEGSRLTVL.

This clonotype has more than one count but fewer than ten. This sequence may be a read error, since a much larger clone differs from it by one base. Since no conserved phenylalanine or tryptophan closes the CDR3, a read error is the likely cause. The chain employs TRBV7-9 and TRBJ2-3; D may be TRBD2 (5 bases). Trimming took off 2 bases at V and 1 base at J, with 10 bases between the two ends. The CDR3 is made up of 15 amino acids. Germline V gene sequence: CDR1 SEHNR, CDR2 FQNEAQ (reference sequence). The CDR3 DNA reads TGTGCCAGCAGCTTAAACCGGGGAGGCACAGATACGCAGTATCTT. Amino acid sequence: CASSLNRGGTDTQYL.

At least ten counts were recorded for this clonotype. This rearrangement joins TRBV12-3 or TRBV12-4 to TRBJ2-7; D is possibly TRBD1 (5 bases). The CDR3 is made up of 13 amino acids. V lost 6 bases to trimming and J lost 2 bases, with 11 bases between them. DNA for the CDR3: TGTGCCAGCAGCTTCCAGGGAACCTACGAGCAGTACTTC. This gives the protein CASSFQGTYEQYF.

As for this clonotype: A much more abundant neighbour one base away suggests this may be a read error. V is TRBV28 and J is TRBJ2-7, with no clear D. With 4 bases removed from V and 6 bases from J, the gap between germline ends came to 7 bases. The CDR3 consists of 11 residues. The germline V gene has CDR1 MDHEN and CDR2 SYDVKM. CDR3 nucleotide sequence: TGTGCCAGCAGTTGGATTTGCGAGCAGTACTTC. Translated, it gives CASSWICEQYF.